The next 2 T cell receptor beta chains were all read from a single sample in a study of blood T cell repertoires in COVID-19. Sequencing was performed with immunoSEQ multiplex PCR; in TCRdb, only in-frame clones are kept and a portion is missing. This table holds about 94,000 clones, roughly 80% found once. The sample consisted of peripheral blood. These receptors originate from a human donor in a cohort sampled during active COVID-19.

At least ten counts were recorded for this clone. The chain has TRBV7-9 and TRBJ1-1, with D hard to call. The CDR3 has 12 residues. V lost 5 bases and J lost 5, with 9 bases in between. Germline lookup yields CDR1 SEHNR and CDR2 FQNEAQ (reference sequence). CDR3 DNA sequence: TGTGCCAGCAGCCCCCACGGGACTGAAGCTTTCTTT. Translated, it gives CASSPHGTEAFF.

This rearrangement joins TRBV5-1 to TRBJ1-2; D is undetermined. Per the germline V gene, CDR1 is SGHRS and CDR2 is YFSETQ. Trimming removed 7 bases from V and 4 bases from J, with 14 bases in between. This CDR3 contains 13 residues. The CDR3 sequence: CASQQEGAYGYTF. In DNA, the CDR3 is TGCGCCAGCCAGCAAGAGGGCGCCTATGGCTACACCTTC.